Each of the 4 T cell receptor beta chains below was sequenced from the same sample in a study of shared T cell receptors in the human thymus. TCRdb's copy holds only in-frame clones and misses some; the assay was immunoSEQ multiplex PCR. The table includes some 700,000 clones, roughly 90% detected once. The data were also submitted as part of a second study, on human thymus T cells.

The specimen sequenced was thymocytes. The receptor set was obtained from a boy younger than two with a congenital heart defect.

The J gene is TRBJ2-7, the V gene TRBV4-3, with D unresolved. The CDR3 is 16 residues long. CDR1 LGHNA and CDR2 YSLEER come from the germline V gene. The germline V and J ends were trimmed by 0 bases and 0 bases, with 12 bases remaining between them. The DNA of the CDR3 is TGCGCCAGCAGCCAAGATCGGGTCCTCACCTCCTACGAGCAGTACTTC. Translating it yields CASSQDRVLTSYEQYF.

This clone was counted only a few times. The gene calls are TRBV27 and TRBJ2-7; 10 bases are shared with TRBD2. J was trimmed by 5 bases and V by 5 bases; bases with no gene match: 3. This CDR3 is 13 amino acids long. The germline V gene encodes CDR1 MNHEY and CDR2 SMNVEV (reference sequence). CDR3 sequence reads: CASSPGTSDEQYF. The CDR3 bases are TGTGCCAGCAGTCCCGGGACTAGCGACGAGCAGTACTTC.

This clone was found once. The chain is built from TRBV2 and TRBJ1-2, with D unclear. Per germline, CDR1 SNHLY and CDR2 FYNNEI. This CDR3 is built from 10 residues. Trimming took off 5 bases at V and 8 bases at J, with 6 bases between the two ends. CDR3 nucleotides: TGTGCCAGCAGTCCAGTGGGCTACACCTTC. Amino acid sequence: CASSPVGYTF.

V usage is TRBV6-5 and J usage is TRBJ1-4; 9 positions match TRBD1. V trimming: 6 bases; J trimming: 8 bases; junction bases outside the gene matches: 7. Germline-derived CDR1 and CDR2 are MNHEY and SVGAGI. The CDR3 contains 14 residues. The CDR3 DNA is TGTGCCAGCAGAGAACAGGGGGCGGGCGAAAAACTGTTTTTT. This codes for CASREQGAGEKLFF.